This T cell receptor beta chain appears in the sequencing data of a study of blood T cell repertoires in COVID-19. In the study overall: Collection of acute and convalescent COVID-19 samples took place in the United States, Italy and Spain. In each case, the material was cDNA or gDNA derived from T cells, B-cell-depleted T cells, or PBMCs.

The Seattle patients, enrolled during active infection, were followed longitudinally. Trimming took 1 base from V and 4 from J, leaving 11 bases between them. Germline assignment: CDR1 SGHRS and CDR2 YFSETQ. The CDR3 contains 14 residues. Produced via immunoSEQ multiplex PCR; TCRdb's table is partial and in-frame only. This table holds roughly 290,000 clones, 70% to 85% found once. Sequencing was performed on peripheral blood. This sequence originates from a human donor with COVID-19, enrolled during active disease. The donor label of this sample is uncertain. The genes are TRBV5-1 and TRBJ1-1, with TRBD1 as a possible D gene (5 bases). For the CDR3, the DNA is TGCGCCAGCAGCTTGAATGGGGGGAGCACTGAAGCTTTCTTT. Encoded protein: CASSLNGGSTEAFF.